The 15 T cell receptor beta chains reported below all come from one sample, sequenced in a study of blood T cell repertoires in COVID-19. Assay used: immunoSEQ multiplex PCR; TCRdb lists only in-frame clones, some missing. The top ten clones hold around 2.3% of a sample with about 200,000 clones, approximately 86% of them seen once. Sequenced material: PBMCs or T cells enriched from blood (not recorded which). The receptor source for this set is a woman aged 25 to 39 who had recovered from COVID-19.

The V and J genes are TRBV6-5 and TRBJ1-5; D call uncertain. Germline V gives CDR1 MNHEY, CDR2 SVGAGI. The CDR3 has 13 residues. V gave up 7 bases and J gave up 1 base, with 8 bases separating them. In DNA, the CDR3 is TGTGCCAGCACCCGGAGCAGCAATCAGCCCCAGCATTTT. Protein sequence: CASTRSSNQPQHF.

V and J are TRBV5-1 and TRBJ2-3; D is ambiguous. In germline, CDR1 is SGHRS, CDR2 YFSETQ. Trimming removed 4 bases from V and 0 bases from J, with 15 bases in between. The CDR3 is made up of 16 amino acids. In nucleotides, the CDR3 is TGCGCCAGCAGCCGGGTCGGCGGAATTAGCACAGATACGCAGTATTTT. It translates to CASSRVGGISTDTQYF.

This rearrangement joins TRBV30 to TRBJ1-1; D not resolved. The germline V and J ends were trimmed by 3 bases and 5 bases, with 25 bases remaining between them. Per the germline V gene, CDR1 is GTSNPN and CDR2 is SVGIG (reference sequence). The CDR3 extends over 17 amino acids. CDR3 nucleotide sequence: TGTGCCTGGAGGAAATTTAGCCACCGTGAACGAGATACTGAAGCTTTCTTT. Residues: CAWRKFSHRERDTEAFF.

This chain connects TRBV5-1 to TRBJ2-1; 9 positions match TRBD1. The germline V gene has CDR1 SGHRS and CDR2 YFSETQ. V gave up 6 bases and J gave up 7 bases; unmatched junction bases: 5. The CDR3 covers 13 residues. CDR3 sequence reads: CASNRDRENEQFF. CDR3 nucleotides: TGCGCCAGCAACCGGGACAGGGAGAATGAGCAGTTCTTC.

The rearrangement links TRBV4-3 to TRBJ1-1, with 7 positions matching TRBD1. Germline CDR1 reads LGHNA; CDR2 reads YSLEER. The CDR3 contains 14 residues. The V gene end was trimmed by 3 bases and the J gene end by 2 bases; junction bases not matched to a gene: 3. The chain's CDR3 is CASSQGDRNTEAFF. As DNA, the CDR3 is TGCGCCAGCAGCCAGGGGGACAGAAACACTGAAGCTTTCTTT.

The chain couples TRBV5-4 to TRBJ2-3; 7 bases match TRBD2. From germline, CDR1 is SGHNT and CDR2 YYREEE (reference sequence). The CDR3 length is 12 residues. The V segment lost 3 bases and the J segment 7 bases; nucleotides outside the gene matches: 2. The CDR3, as DNA: TGTGCCAGCAGCTCGACTAGCAATACGCAGTATTTT. Amino acids: CASSSTSNTQYF.

The chain employs TRBV24-1 and TRBJ1-1; possible D gene TRBD1, 6 bases. The CDR3 runs 13 residues. Trimming removed 2 bases at V and 10 bases at J, with 13 bases between. Germline assignment: CDR1 KGHDR and CDR2 SFDVKD. This CDR3 reads CATSDSRTAVAFF. As DNA, the CDR3 is TGTGCCACCAGTGATTCCCGGACAGCCGTAGCTTTCTTT.

V usage is TRBV7-9 and J usage is TRBJ1-3; no definite D call. Germline values: CDR1 SEHNR, CDR2 FQNEAQ (reference sequence). V was pared by 3 bases and J by 3 bases, with 3 bases between. The CDR3 is 12 residues long. The CDR3 DNA follows: TGTGCCAGCAGCTTCGGTGGAAACACCATATATTTT. This translates into CASSFGGNTIYF.

The chain links TRBV29-1 to TRBJ2-1; D call uncertain. V was trimmed by 7 bases and J by 5 bases, leaving 9 bases between them. Germline V CDR1 and CDR2: SQVTM, ANQGSEA. The length of the CDR3 is 11 residues. CDR3 coding DNA: TGCAGCGGTACTCCCGACAATGAGCAGTTCTTC. Translating it yields CSGTPDNEQFF.

This chain connects TRBV9 to TRBJ2-1; TRBD2 might be the D (6 bases). The ends were cut back, 7 bases at V and 7 bases at J, with 21 bases in the middle. This CDR3 is built from 15 residues. CDR1 SGDLS and CDR2 YYNGEE come from the germline V gene. CDR3 region: CASSGTGTLGNEQFF. The CDR3 nucleotides are TGTGCCAGCTCTGGGACCGGGACTCTGGGAAATGAGCAGTTCTTC.

As concerns this clone: The same CDR3 arises from other DNA sequences in this sample as well. CDR3 bases: TGTGCCAGCAGCCTTCAAGAGACCCAGTACTTC. Amino acid sequence: CASSLQETQYF. This chain connects TRBV12-3 or TRBV12-4 to TRBJ2-5; D is unresolved. This CDR3 region has 11 residues. V dropped 6 bases and J dropped 2 bases, with 4 bases sitting between them.

This clone was seen just once. CDR3 sequence (DNA): TGCGCCAGCAGCGATACAGGGGGCTATGGCTACACCTTC. Protein: CASSDTGGYGYTF. The chain is built from TRBV4-3 and TRBJ1-2, with TRBD1 identical over 8 bases. V dropped 5 bases and J dropped 4; count of bases not matched to a gene: 3. Germline CDR1 is LGHNA and CDR2 is YSLEER. The CDR3 has 13 amino acids.

The V gene is TRBV6-5, the J gene TRBJ1-1; possibly TRBD1 for D (6 bases). Germline CDR1 is MNHEY and CDR2 is SVGAGI. The CDR3 is 14 residues long. V lost 4 bases, J lost 5 bases, and 14 bases lay in between. CDR3 sequence: CASSSPYRDTEAFF. In DNA, the CDR3 is TGTGCCAGCAGTTCGCCCTACAGGGATACTGAAGCTTTCTTT.

The V call is TRBV7-9, the J call TRBJ1-1, with D tentatively TRBD1 (6 bases). Germline lookup yields CDR1 SEHNR and CDR2 FQNEAQ (reference sequence). The V and J ends lost 1 base and 3 bases respectively, with 12 bases between them. The CDR3 runs to 15 residues. Written as DNA, the CDR3 is TGTGCCAGCAGCTTAGATGGCAGGGGCCACACTGAAGCTTTCTTT. This sequence encodes CASSLDGRGHTEAFF.

The chain recombines TRBV5-1 with TRBJ2-5, with TRBD2 matching 8 bases. The V segment lost 0 bases and the J segment 1 base; nucleotides outside the gene matches: 5. This CDR3 contains 16 residues. The V gene's germline CDR1 is SGHRS and CDR2 YFSETQ. The CDR3: CASSLVGGGPQETQYF. DNA of the CDR3: TGCGCCAGCAGCTTGGTGGGCGGGGGGCCCCAAGAGACCCAGTACTTC.